Below, one T cell receptor (beta chain) is given with its context. The data derive from a study of blood T cell repertoires in COVID-19. Method: immunoSEQ multiplex PCR; TCRdb's copy keeps in-frame clones and lacks some. The sample consists of tens of thousands of clones, around nine tenths of them appearing once. V was pared by 0 bases and J by 0 bases, with 8 bases of the junction left unmatched. This CDR3 is built from 18 residues. CDR1 and CDR2 (germline): KGHSH, LQKENI. Sequencing used peripheral blood. This rearrangement joins TRBV18 to TRBJ2-3; TRBD1 matches at 8 bases. The receptor's source is a man in his fifties or sixties with acute or convalescent COVID-19. The CDR3 here is CASSPPRQGSSSTDTQYF. CDR3 coding DNA: TGTGCCAGCTCACCACCGAGACAGGGGTCATCTAGCACAGATACGCAGTATTTT.